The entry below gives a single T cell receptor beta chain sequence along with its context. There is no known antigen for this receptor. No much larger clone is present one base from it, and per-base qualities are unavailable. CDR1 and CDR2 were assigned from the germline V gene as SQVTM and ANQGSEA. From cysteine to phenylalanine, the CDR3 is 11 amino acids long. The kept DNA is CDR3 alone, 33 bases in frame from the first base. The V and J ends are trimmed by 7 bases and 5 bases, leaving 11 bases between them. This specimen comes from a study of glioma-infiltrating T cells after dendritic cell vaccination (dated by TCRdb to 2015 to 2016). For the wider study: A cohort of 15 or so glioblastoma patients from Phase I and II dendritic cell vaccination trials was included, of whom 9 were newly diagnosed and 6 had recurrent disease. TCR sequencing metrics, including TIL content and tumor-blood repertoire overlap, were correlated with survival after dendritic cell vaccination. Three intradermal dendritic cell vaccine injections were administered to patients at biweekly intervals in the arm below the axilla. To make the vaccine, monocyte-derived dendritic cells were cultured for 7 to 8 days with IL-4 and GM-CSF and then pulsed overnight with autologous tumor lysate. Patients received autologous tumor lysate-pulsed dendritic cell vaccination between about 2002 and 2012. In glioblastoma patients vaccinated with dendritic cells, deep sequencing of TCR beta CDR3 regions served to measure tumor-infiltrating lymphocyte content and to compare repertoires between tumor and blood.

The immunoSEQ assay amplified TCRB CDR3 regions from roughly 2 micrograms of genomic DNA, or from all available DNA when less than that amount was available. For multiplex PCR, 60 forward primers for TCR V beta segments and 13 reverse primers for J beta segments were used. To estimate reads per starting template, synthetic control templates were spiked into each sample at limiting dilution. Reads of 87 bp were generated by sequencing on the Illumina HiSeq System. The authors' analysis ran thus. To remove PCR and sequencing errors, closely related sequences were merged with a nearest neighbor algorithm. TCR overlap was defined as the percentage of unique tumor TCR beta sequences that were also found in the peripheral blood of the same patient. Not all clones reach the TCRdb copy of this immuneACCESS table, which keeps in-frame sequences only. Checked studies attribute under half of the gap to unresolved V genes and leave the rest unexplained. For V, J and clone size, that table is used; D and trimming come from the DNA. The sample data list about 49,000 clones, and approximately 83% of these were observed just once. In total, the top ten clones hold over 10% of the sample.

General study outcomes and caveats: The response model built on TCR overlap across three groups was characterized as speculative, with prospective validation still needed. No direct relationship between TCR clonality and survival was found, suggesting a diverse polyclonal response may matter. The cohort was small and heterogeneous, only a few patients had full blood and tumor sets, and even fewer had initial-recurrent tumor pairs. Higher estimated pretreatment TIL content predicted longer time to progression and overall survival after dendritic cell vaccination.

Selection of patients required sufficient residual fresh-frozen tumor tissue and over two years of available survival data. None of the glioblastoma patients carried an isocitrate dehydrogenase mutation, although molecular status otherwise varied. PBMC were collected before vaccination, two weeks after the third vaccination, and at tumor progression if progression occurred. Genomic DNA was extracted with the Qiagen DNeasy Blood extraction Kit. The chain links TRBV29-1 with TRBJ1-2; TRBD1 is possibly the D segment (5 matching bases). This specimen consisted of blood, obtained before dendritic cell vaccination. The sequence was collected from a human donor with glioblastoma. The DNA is TGCAGCGCCGGACAAAATTATGGCTACACCTTC. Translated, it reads CSAGQNYGYTF.